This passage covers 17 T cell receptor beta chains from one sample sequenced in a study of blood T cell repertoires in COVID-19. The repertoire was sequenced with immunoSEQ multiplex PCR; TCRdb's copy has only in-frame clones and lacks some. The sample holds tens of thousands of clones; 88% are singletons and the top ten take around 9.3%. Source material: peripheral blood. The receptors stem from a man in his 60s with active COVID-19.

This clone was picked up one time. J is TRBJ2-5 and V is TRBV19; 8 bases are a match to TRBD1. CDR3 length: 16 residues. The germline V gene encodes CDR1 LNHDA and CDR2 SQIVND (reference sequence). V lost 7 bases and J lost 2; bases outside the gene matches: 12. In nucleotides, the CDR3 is TGTGCCAGTACTAAGGTGTCCGGGACAGGTCAAGAGACCCAGTACTTC. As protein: CASTKVSGTGQETQYF.

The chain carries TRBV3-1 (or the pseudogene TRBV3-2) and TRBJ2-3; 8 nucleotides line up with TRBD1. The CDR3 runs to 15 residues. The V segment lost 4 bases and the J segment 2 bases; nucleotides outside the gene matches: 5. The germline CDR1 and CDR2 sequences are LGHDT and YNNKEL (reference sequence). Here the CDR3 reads CASSPRDRPTDTQYF. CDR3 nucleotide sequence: TGTGCCAGCAGCCCCCGGGACAGGCCCACAGATACGCAGTATTTT.

The CDR3 here is CSASRSLRTASTDTQYF. The DNA for the CDR3 is TGCAGTGCTAGTCGTTCGCTACGGACAGCTAGCACAGATACGCAGTATTTT. The V and J genes are TRBV20-1 and TRBJ2-3, with a possible D match to TRBD1 (6 bases). The CDR3 runs 17 residues. CDR1 is DFQATT, CDR2 SNEGSKA, per germline (reference sequence). V lost 3 bases, J lost 0 bases, and 19 bases lay in between.

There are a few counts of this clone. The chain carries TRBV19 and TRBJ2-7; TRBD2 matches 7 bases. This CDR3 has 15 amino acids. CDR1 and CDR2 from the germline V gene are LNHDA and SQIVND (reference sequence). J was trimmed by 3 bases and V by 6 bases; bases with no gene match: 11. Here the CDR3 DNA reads TGTGCCAGTAGGGCTACTAGCGTTGCCCTCTACGAGCAGTACTTC. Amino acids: CASRATSVALYEQYF.

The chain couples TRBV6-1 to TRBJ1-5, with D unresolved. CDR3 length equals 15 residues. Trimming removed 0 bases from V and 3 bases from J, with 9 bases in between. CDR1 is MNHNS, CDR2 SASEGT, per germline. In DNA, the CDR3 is TGTGCCAGCAGTGAAGCGAGGATATTCAATCAGCCCCAGCATTTT. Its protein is CASSEARIFNQPQHF.

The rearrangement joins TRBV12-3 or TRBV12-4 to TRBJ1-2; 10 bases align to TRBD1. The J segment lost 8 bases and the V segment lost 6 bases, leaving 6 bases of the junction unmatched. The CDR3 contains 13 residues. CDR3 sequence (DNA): TGTGCCAGCAGCAGACAGGGGGCCGGGGGCTACACCTTC. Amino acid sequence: CASSRQGAGGYTF.

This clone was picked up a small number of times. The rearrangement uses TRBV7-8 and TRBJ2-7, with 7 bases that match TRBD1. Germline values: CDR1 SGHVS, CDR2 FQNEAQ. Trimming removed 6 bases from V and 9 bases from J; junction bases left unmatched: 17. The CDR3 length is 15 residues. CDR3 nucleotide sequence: TGTGCCAGCAGTCGCGACAGGGTAAGCCCCCCGAGGCAGTACTTC. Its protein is CASSRDRVSPPRQYF.

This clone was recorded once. CDR3 DNA sequence: TGTGCCAGCAGTGAAACTAGCGGGAGGGGCACAGATACGCAGTATTTT. This encodes CASSETSGRGTDTQYF. V gene TRBV6-1 combines with J gene TRBJ2-3, with TRBD2 matching 13 bases. V lost 2 bases and J lost 1; bases outside the gene matches: 0. The CDR3 is made up of 16 amino acids. Germline-derived CDR1 and CDR2 are MNHNS and SASEGT.

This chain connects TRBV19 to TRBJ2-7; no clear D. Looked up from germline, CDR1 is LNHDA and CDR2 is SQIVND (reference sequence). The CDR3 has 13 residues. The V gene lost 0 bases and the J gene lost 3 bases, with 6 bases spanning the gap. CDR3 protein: CASSIEGSYEQYF. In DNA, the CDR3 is TGTGCCAGTAGTATAGAGGGCAGCTACGAGCAGTACTTC.

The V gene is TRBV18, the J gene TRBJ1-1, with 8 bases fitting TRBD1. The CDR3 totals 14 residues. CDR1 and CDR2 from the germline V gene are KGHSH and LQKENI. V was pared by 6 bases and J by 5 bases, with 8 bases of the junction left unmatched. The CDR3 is CASSLGQGKTEAFF. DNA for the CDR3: TGTGCCAGCTCTCTCGGACAGGGTAAAACTGAAGCTTTCTTT.

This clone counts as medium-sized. The CDR3 protein is CASSPGAGGNQPQHF. As DNA, the CDR3 is TGTGCCAGCAGCCCTGGGGCAGGAGGCAATCAGCCCCAGCATTTT. The V and J genes are TRBV6-2 or TRBV6-3 and TRBJ1-5, with a possible D match to TRBD1 (5 bases). Looked up from germline, CDR1 is MNHEY and CDR2 is SVGEGT. The CDR3 has 15 residues. V lost 6 bases, J lost 2 bases, and 14 bases lay in between.

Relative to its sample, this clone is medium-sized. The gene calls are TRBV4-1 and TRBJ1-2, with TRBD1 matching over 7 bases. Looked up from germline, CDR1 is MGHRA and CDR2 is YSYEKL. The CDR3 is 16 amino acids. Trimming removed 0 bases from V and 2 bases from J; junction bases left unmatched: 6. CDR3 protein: CASSQEWAQGNYGYTF. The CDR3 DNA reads TGCGCCAGCAGCCAAGAATGGGCACAGGGGAACTATGGCTACACCTTC.

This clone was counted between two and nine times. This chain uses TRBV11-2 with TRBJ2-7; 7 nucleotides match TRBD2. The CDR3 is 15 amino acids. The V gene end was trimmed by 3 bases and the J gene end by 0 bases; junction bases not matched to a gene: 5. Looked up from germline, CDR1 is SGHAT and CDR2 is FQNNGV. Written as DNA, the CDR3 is TGTGCCAGCAGCTTGACTAGCCCCAGCTCCTACGAGCAGTACTTC. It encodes CASSLTSPSSYEQYF.

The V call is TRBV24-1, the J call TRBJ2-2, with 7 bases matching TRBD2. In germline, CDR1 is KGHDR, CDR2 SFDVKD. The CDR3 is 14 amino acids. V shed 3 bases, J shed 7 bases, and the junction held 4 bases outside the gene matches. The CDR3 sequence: CATSDPGRGGELFF. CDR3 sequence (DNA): TGTGCCACCAGTGATCCAGGGAGGGGCGGGGAGCTGTTTTTT.

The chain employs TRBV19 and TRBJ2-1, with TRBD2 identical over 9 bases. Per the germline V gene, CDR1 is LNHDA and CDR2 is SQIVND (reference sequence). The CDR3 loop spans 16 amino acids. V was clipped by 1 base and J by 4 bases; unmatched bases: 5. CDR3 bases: TGTGCCAGTAGTATAGCGACTAGCGGAACATACAATGAGCAGTTCTTC. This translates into CASSIATSGTYNEQFF.

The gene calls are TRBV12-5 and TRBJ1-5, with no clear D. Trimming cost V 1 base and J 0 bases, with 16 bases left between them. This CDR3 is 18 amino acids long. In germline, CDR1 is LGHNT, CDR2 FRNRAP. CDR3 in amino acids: CASGLAVLNSYSNQPQHF. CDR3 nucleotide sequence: TGTGCTAGTGGTTTGGCCGTCCTGAACAGCTATAGCAATCAGCCCCAGCATTTT. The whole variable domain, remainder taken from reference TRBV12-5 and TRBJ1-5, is DARVTQTPRHKVTEMGQEVTMRCQPILGHNTVFWYRQTMMQGLELLAYFRNRAPLDDSGMPKDRFSAEMPDATLATLKIQPSEPRDSAVYFCASGLAVLNSYSNQPQHFGDGTRLSIL.

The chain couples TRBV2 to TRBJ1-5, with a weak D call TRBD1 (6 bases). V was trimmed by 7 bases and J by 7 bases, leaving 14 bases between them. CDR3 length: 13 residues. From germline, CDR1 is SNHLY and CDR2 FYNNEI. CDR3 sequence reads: CASKDSRDQPQHF. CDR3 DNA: TGTGCCAGCAAGGACAGCAGGGACCAGCCCCAGCATTTT.